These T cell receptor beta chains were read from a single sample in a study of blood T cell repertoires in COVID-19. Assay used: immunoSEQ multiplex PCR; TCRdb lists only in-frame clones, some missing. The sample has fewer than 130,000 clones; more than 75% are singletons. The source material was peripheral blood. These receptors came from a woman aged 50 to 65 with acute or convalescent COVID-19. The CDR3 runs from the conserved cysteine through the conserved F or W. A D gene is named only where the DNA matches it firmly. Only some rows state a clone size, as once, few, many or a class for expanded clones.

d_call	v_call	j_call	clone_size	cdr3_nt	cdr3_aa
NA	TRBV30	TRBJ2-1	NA	TGTGCCTGGAGTGGCTACAGGTGGAATGAGCAGTTCTTC	CAWSGYRWNEQFF
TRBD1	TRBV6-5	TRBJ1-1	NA	TGTGCCAGCAGACCTACAGGGGGCCGCGGGGCTTTCTTT	CASRPTGGRGAFF
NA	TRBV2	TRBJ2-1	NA	TGTGCCAGCAGGGGGGCAGACAATGAGCAGTTCTTC	CASRGADNEQFF
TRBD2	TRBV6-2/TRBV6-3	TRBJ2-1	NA	TGTGCCAGCAGCCACTCCCGGACTAGCGGGGACAATGAGCAGTTCTTC	CASSHSRTSGDNEQFF
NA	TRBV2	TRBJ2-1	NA	TGTGCCAGCAATCCGCTCGGGGAGACCGGACGGAATGAGCAGTTCTTC	CASNPLGETGRNEQFF
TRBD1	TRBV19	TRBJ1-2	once	TGTGCCAGTAGTATGCGGGACAGGGATGGCTACACCTTC	CASSMRDRDGYTF
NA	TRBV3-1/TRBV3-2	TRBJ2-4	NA	TGTGCCAGCAGCCTAACACAGGGCAACATTCAGTACTTC	CASSLTQGNIQYF
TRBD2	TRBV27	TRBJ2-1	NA	TGTGCCAGCCGTGGGACTAGCGAATACAATGAGCAGTTCTTC	CASRGTSEYNEQFF
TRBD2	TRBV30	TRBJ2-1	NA	TGTGCCTGGGGTAAAACTAGCGGGAGGGGCAATGAGCAGTTCTTC	CAWGKTSGRGNEQFF
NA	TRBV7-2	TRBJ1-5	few	TGTGCCAGCAGCTCGGGACATCTTAGCAATCAGCCCCAGCATTTT	CASSSGHLSNQPQHF
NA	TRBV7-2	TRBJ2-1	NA	TGTGCCAGCAGCTTAAACAACTACAATGAGCAGTTCTTC	CASSLNNYNEQFF
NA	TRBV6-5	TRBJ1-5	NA	TGTGCCATCTCGCCCGGGCAGGGGAATCAGCCCCAGCATTTT	CAISPGQGNQPQHF
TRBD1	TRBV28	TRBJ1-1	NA	TGTGCCAGCAGTTACCGGGACAGGGGGAACACTGAAGCTTTCTTT	CASSYRDRGNTEAFF
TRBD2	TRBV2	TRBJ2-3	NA	TGTGCCAGCAGTTTGACTAGCGGGAGTGGAGATACGCAGTATTTT	CASSLTSGSGDTQYF
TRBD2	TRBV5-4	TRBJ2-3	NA	TGTGCCAGCAGCTTGGGAGGTGCGGGAGGGGATACGCAGTATTTT	CASSLGGAGGDTQYF
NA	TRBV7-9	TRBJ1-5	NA	TGTGCCAGCACCCCCCTGGGGGCATATGGCAATCAGCCCCAGCATTTT	CASTPLGAYGNQPQHF
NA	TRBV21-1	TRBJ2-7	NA	TGTGCCAGCAGCGGGGCGGAAAGCTCCTACGAGCAGTACTTC	CASSGAESSYEQYF
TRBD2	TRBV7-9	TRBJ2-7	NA	TGTGCCAGCAGCTCTACTAGCGGGAGGGCGTCCTACGAGCAGTACTTC	CASSSTSGRASYEQYF
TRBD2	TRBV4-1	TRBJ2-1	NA	TGCGCCAGCAGCCAAGAGGGGGGGGATGAGCAGTTCTTC	CASSQEGGDEQFF
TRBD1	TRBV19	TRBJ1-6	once	TGTGCCAGTAGGAGACAGGGAGGTTCACCCCTCCACTTT	CASRRQGGSPLHF
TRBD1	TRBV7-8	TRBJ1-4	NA	TGTGCCAGCAGCCGGGACAGAGAAGGTGAAAAACTGTTTTTT	CASSRDREGEKLFF
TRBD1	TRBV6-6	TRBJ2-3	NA	TGTGCCAGCAGTACTGGGACAGGGACGAGCACAGATACGCAGTATTTT	CASSTGTGTSTDTQYF
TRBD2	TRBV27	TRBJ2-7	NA	TGTGCCAGCAGTTCCCCCGGGACTAGCGGCTACGAGCAGTACTTC	CASSSPGTSGYEQYF
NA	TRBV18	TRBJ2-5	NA	TGTGCCAGCTCACCGTCACAGGGAGAGACCCAGTACTTC	CASSPSQGETQYF
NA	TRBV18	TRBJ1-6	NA	TGTGCCAGCTCACCGGCCGGGGACAAGGGCAATTCACCCCTCCACTTT	CASSPAGDKGNSPLHF
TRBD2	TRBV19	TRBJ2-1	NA	TGTGCCAGTACCCCGGTGGCGGGAGGGCCTGATGAGCAGTTCTTC	CASTPVAGGPDEQFF
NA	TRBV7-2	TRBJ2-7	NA	TGTGCCAGCAGCTTCGGACAGAACTACGAGCAGTACTTC	CASSFGQNYEQYF
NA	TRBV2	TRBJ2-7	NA	TGTGCCAGCTCGGAGGGGTCCTACGAGCAGTACTTC	CASSEGSYEQYF
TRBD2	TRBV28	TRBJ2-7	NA	TGTGCCAGCAGTGGGCGGGAGGGCCAAGACGAGCAGTACTTC	CASSGREGQDEQYF
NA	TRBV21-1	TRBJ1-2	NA	TGTGCCAGCAGCAAAGAGACAGGGGATGGCTACACCTTC	CASSKETGDGYTF
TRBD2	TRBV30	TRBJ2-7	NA	TGTGCCTGGACCCTCCGGGCGGGAGCAATCCACGAGCAGTACTTC	CAWTLRAGAIHEQYF
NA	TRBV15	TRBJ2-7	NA	TGTGCCACCAGCGAGGGTACCTGGAACTACGAGCAGTACTTC	CATSEGTWNYEQYF
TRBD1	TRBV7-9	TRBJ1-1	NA	TGTGCCAGCAGCTTGGCGGACAGGGCCAACACTGAAGCTTTCTTT	CASSLADRANTEAFF
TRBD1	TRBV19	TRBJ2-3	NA	TGTGCCAGTATGGCACAGGGGGGAGATACGCAGTATTTT	CASMAQGGDTQYF
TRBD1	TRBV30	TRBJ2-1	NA	TGTGCCTTCAGGGGGTACTACAATGAGCAGTTCTTC	CAFRGYYNEQFF
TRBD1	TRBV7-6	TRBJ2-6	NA	TGTGCCAGCAGCTTAGCGCAGGGGGCTGGGGCCAACGTCCTGACTTTC	CASSLAQGAGANVLTF
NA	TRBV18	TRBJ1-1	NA	TGTGCCAGCTCATTGACAGGTCTAAACACTGAAGCTTTCTTT	CASSLTGLNTEAFF
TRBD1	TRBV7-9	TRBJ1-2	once	TGTGCCAGCAGCACGGGACAGGGGCGTGATGGCTACACCTTC	CASSTGQGRDGYTF
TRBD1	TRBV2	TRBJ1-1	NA	TGTGCCAGCAGTCGGGACAGGGGTACTGGCACTGAAGCTTTCTTT	CASSRDRGTGTEAFF
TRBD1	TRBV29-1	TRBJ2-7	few	TGCAGCGCCCTGACAGGGGCCTACGAGCAGTACTTC	CSALTGAYEQYF
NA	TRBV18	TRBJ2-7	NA	TGTGCCAGCTCACAATCAACCGGGACAAATTACGAGCAGTACTTC	CASSQSTGTNYEQYF
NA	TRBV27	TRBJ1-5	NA	TGTGCCAGCAGTTTAGTGGGCTCGGGCAATCAGCCCCAGCATTTT	CASSLVGSGNQPQHF
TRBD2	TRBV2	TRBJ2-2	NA	TGTGCCAGCGGCGGACTAGCGGCGACCGGGGAGCTGTTTTTT	CASGGLAATGELFF
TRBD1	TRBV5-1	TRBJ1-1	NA	TGCGCCAGCAGCCACAGGGGGCAGGGCACTGAAGCTTTCTTT	CASSHRGQGTEAFF